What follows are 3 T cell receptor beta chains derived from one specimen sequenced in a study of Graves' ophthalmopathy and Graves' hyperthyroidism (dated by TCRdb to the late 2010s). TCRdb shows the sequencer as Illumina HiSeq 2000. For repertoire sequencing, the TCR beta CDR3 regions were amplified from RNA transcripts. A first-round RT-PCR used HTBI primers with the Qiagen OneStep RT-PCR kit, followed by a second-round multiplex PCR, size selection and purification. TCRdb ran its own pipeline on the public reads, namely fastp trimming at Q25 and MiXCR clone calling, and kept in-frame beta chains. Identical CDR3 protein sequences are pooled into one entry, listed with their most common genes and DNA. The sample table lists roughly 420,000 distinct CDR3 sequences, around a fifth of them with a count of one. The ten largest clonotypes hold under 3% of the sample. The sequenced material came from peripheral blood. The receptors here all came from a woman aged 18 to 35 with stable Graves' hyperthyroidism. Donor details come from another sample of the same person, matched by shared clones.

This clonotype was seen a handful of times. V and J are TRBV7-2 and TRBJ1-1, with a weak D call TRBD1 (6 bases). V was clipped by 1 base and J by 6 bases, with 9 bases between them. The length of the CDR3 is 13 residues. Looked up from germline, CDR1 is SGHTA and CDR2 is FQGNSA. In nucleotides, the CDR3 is TGTGCCAGCAGCTTAGGGGGGCACCCTGAAGCTTTCTTT. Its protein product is CASSLGGHPEAFF.

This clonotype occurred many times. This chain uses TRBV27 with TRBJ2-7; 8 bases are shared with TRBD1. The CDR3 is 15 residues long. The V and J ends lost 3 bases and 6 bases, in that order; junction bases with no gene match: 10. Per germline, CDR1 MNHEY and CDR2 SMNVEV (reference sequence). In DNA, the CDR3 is TGTGCCAGCAGTTTTTCGTTTGACAGGGGTGGCGAGCAGTACTTC. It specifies CASSFSFDRGGEQYF.

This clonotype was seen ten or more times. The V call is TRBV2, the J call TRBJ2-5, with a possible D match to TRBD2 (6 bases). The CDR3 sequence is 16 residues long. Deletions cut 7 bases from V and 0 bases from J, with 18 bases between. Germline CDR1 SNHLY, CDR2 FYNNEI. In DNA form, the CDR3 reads TGTGCCAGCAAACGACTAGAACTACTGTACCAAGAGACCCAGTACTTC. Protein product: CASKRLELLYQETQYF.